This entry lists 22 T cell receptor beta chains sequenced from one sample in a study of technical replicates of blood from a few donors. Profiling relied on immunoSEQ multiplex PCR, and the TCRdb table lists in-frame clones only, not all of them. The table records about 17,000 clones, about four fifths of them present only once. The sample consisted of PBMCs. The receptors derive from a human donor in good health. Some clones in this sample may be carry-over from other donors' samples.

The V call is TRBV19, the J call TRBJ2-7; 7 positions match TRBD2. The trim removed 11 bases at V and 5 bases at J, leaving 9 bases unmatched. Germline CDR1 reads LNHDA; CDR2 reads SQIVND (reference sequence). The CDR3 covers 12 residues. The CDR3 DNA reads as TGTGCCGGGGCGACTAGCTTCCACGAGCAGTACTTC. Protein: CAGATSFHEQYF.

This rearrangement joins TRBV5-1 to TRBJ2-1; a weak D match, TRBD1 (6 bases). The CDR3 is made up of 14 amino acids. With 5 bases removed from V and 5 bases from J, the gap between germline ends came to 14 bases. The germline gives CDR1 SGHRS, CDR2 YFSETQ. Here the CDR3 reads CASSYTGRHNEQFF. CDR3 DNA sequence: TGCGCCAGCAGTTACACAGGGCGGCACAATGAGCAGTTCTTC. Full variable domain (rest looked up from reference TRBV5-1 and TRBJ2-1): KAGVTQTPRYLIKTRGQQVTLSCSPISGHRSVSWYQQTPGQGLQFLFEYFSETQRNKGNFPGRFSGRQFSNSRSEMNVSTLELGDSALYLCASSYTGRHNEQFFGPGTRLTVL.

Of note for this clone: The junction departs from the called germline gene at one end, perhaps through a read error. CDR3: CAGSLLQDIGPLIYGYTF. CDR3 coding DNA: TGTGCCGGCAGCTTATTACAGGACATTGGGCCCCTTATTTATGGCTACACCTTC. The chain links TRBV7-9 to TRBJ1-2; TRBD1 is a possible D gene (5 bases). The CDR3 loop spans 18 amino acids. Germline values: CDR1 SEHNR, CDR2 FQNEAQ (reference sequence).

The chain is built from TRBV28 and TRBJ1-2, with 7 bases aligning to TRBD1. The CDR3 covers 15 residues. V lost 6 bases and J lost 7; bases outside the gene matches: 14. Germline V gene data show CDR1 as MDHEN and CDR2 as SYDVKM. The CDR3 reads CASSPSDRERFGYTF. Here the CDR3 DNA reads TGTGCCAGCAGCCCTAGTGACAGGGAGAGATTTGGCTACACCTTC.

The rearrangement links TRBV19 to TRBJ1-1; tentative D call: TRBD1 (5 bases). The V gene lost 3 bases and the J gene lost 4 bases, with 12 bases spanning the gap. The CDR3 runs 14 residues. The germline V gene encodes CDR1 LNHDA and CDR2 SQIVND (reference sequence). CDR3 protein: CASSIPPGGTEAFF. The DNA of the CDR3 is TGTGCCAGTAGTATCCCCCCGGGGGGCACTGAAGCTTTCTTT.

This clone was seen just once. J is TRBJ2-7 and V is TRBV28; TRBD2 matches at 8 bases. This CDR3 spans 16 amino acids. Trimming cost V 1 base and J 2 bases; bases outside gene matches: 7. Germline V lookup: CDR1 MDHEN, CDR2 SYDVKM. The CDR3 bases are TGTGCCAGCAGTTTATTGGAGATAGCGGGAACCTACGAGCAGTACTTC. Translation gives CASSLLEIAGTYEQYF.

V gene TRBV28 combines with J gene TRBJ1-4, with D maybe TRBD1 (6 bases). Trimming took off 5 bases at V and 8 bases at J, with 12 bases between the two ends. The CDR3 is 13 amino acids. Per the germline V gene, CDR1 is MDHEN and CDR2 is SYDVKM. DNA of the CDR3: TGTGCCAGCAGTCCGGGACAACTGGAAAAACTGTTTTTT. This encodes CASSPGQLEKLFF.

This chain uses TRBV19 with TRBJ2-7; 8 bases align to TRBD2. Losses at the gene ends were 5 bases for V and 1 base for J; bases not matched to a gene: 1. The CDR3 covers 13 residues. Germline assignment: CDR1 LNHDA and CDR2 SQIVND (reference sequence). CDR3 nucleotide sequence: TGTGCCAGTAGTCAGCGGGAGTCCTACGAGCAGTACTTC. It translates to CASSQRESYEQYF.

The chain joins TRBV5-1 to TRBJ1-4; tentative D call: TRBD1 (5 bases). Germline CDR1 reads SGHRS; CDR2 reads YFSETQ. Between the trimmed V and J ends, which lost 5 bases and 0 bases, there was a span of 8 bases. The CDR3 is 14 residues long. CDR3 protein: CASRMTATNEKLFF. In nucleotides, the CDR3 is TGCGCCAGCAGGATGACAGCAACTAATGAAAAACTGTTTTTT.

The CDR3 bases are TGCGCCAGCGGGACTAGTGACAATGAGCAGTTCTTC. It codes for CASGTSDNEQFF. J is TRBJ2-1 and V is TRBV5-1; 8 bases line up with TRBD2. Trimming took 7 bases from V and 5 from J; bases not matched to a gene: 2. This CDR3 has 12 amino acids. The germline gives CDR1 SGHRS, CDR2 YFSETQ.

This clone occurred once. V and J are TRBV19 and TRBJ2-7, with 9 bases identical to TRBD1. Germline CDR1 LNHDA, CDR2 SQIVND (reference sequence). Unmatched junction bases numbered 7, after V lost 5 bases and J lost 2 bases. The CDR3 is made up of 15 amino acids. The CDR3 bases are TGTGCCAGTAGTGGCTGGGACAGGGTCCCCTACGAGCAGTACTTC. Amino acid sequence: CASSGWDRVPYEQYF.

The chain uses TRBV21-1 and TRBJ2-2; TRBD1, the D gene given by the table, was not confirmed from the DNA. TRBV21-1 is given as a pseudogene. The CDR3 consists of 18 residues. The CDR3 DNA reads TGTGCCAGCAGCAAAAGGCGTTGGGCAGGGGGAGAACCCGGGGAGCTGTTTTTT. Its protein product is CASSKRRWAGGEPGELFF.

CDR3 DNA: TGTGCCAGCAGCGGTACGATGGCGGGAGCCGTGAATGAGCAGTTCTTC. Its translation: CASSGTMAGAVNEQFF. The chain links TRBV9 to TRBJ2-1; TRBD2 agrees at 7 bases. Germline CDR1 SGDLS, CDR2 YYNGEE. The CDR3 spans 16 residues. With V trimmed by 3 bases and J by 7 bases, 13 bases remained unmatched.

The V gene is TRBV7-9, the J gene TRBJ2-7; D gene ambiguous. Germline V gene sequence: CDR1 SEHNR, CDR2 FQNEAQ (reference sequence). CDR3 length: 11 amino acids. This CDR3 reads CSSGNTYEQYF. In DNA, the CDR3 is TGTTCTTCAGGCAATACCTACGAGCAGTACTTC.

The chain uses TRBV5-4 and TRBJ1-3; maybe TRBD1 (5 bases). V was pared by 1 base and J by 4 bases, with 12 bases between. Germline assignment: CDR1 SGHNT and CDR2 YYREEE (reference sequence). This CDR3 is built from 15 residues. CDR3 nucleotide sequence: TGTGCCAGCAGCTTGCGGGGAGGGGAAGGAAACACCATATATTTT. Its protein product is CASSLRGGEGNTIYF.

This chain uses TRBV27 with TRBJ2-1; TRBD2 matches 14 bases. V lost 1 base, J lost 9 bases, and 8 bases stayed unmatched. CDR1 is MNHEY and CDR2 is SMNVEV in the germline V gene (reference sequence). The CDR3 has 17 amino acids. CDR3 DNA: TGTGCCAGCAGTTTATTAAAGGGGACTAGCGGGAGTGGTGAGCAGTTCTTC. As protein: CASSLLKGTSGSGEQFF.

In this sample, this clone turned up once. This rearrangement joins TRBV18 to TRBJ2-1; 11 nucleotides agree with TRBD2. CDR3 length equals 15 residues. Losses at the gene ends were 4 bases for V and 6 bases for J; bases not matched to a gene: 5. Per the germline V gene, CDR1 is KGHSH and CDR2 is LQKENI. CDR3 protein: CASSQTSGATNEQFF. In DNA form, the CDR3 reads TGTGCCAGCTCACAGACTAGCGGGGCGACCAATGAGCAGTTCTTC. The whole variable domain, filled in from reference TRBV18 and TRBJ2-1, reads NAGVMQNPRHLVRRRGQEARLRCSPMKGHSHVYWYRQLPEEGLKFMVYLQKENIIDESGMPKERFSAEFPKEGPSILRIQQVVRGDSAAYFCASSQTSGATNEQFFGPGTRLTVL.

Here the CDR3 reads CASSPLGGDTQYF. CDR3 nucleotide sequence: TGTGCCAGCTCACCTCTCGGGGGGGATACGCAGTATTTT. The chain employs TRBV18 and TRBJ2-3, with 7 bases fitting TRBD2. This CDR3 contains 13 residues. J was trimmed by 6 bases and V by 3 bases; bases with no gene match: 3. Germline values: CDR1 KGHSH, CDR2 LQKENI. Full variable domain (missing parts from reference TRBV18 and TRBJ2-3): NAGVMQNPRHLVRRRGQEARLRCSPMKGHSHVYWYRQLPEEGLKFMVYLQKENIIDESGMPKERFSAEFPKEGPSILRIQQVVRGDSAAYFCASSPLGGDTQYFGPGTRLTVL.

Only a few counts were recorded for this clone. The rearrangement uses TRBV5-1 and TRBJ2-2; D is uncertain. The CDR3 is made up of 11 amino acids. CDR1 and CDR2 (germline): SGHRS, YFSETQ. Trimming left V 5 bases short and J 8 bases short, with 7 bases between. The CDR3 sequence: CASRYGGELFF. The CDR3 nucleotides read TGCGCCAGCAGATACGGGGGGGAGCTGTTTTTT.

This clone has only one observation. The chain has TRBV30 and TRBJ2-3; D not certain. The V end lost 2 bases, the J end lost 3 bases, and 12 bases lay between the germline ends. The CDR3 is 14 residues long. Germline CDR1 and CDR2: GTSNPN and SVGIG (reference sequence). The DNA for the CDR3 is TGTGCCTGGAGTTGGGCAGTATTAACAGATACGCAGTATTTT. This gives the protein CAWSWAVLTDTQYF.

A single count supports this clone. V gene TRBV10-3 combines with J gene TRBJ2-7, with TRBD2 as a possible D gene (6 bases). This CDR3 is 12 amino acids long. Trimming left V 9 bases short and J 1 base short, with 10 bases between. Per germline, CDR1 ENHRY and CDR2 SYGVKD. CDR3 sequence: CAMSSESYEQYF. In nucleotides, the CDR3 is TGTGCCATGTCTAGCGAGTCCTACGAGCAGTACTTC.

The chain is built from TRBV20-1 and TRBJ1-1; unclear D gene. This CDR3 region has 10 residues. Germline assignment: CDR1 DFQATT and CDR2 SNEGSKA (reference sequence). The V gene lost 5 bases and the J gene lost 6 bases, with 7 bases spanning the gap. This CDR3 reads CSAAIPEAFF. As DNA, the CDR3 is TGCAGTGCTGCGATCCCTGAAGCTTTCTTT.